This is a list of T cell receptor beta chains from one sample in a study of control samples from healthy donors and cancer patients. Data came from immunoSEQ multiplex PCR; TCRdb stores just in-frame clones and leaves some out. The table shows approximately 92,000 clones, with 85% to 95% occurring only once. Sequenced: blood. These receptors came from a woman in her thirties in good health. Each CDR3 is given with its conserved first and last residue. A D gene is named only where the DNA matches it firmly. Clone size is not always given. Where it is, it says once, few, many or a class for expanded clones.

v_gene: TRBV5-4; abundance: .; d_gene: TRBD1; j_gene: TRBJ1-4; CDR3aa: CASSLQGALDEKLFF; CDR3nt: TGTGCCAGCAGCTTACAGGGGGCATTGGATGAAAAACTGTTTTTT
v_gene: TRBV18; abundance: .; d_gene: TRBD1; j_gene: TRBJ1-4; CDR3aa: CASSPIQGAGSTNEKLFF; CDR3nt: TGTGCCAGCTCACCCATACAGGGGGCAGGTTCAACTAATGAAAAACTGTTTTTT
v_gene: TRBV5-1; abundance: .; d_gene: TRBD1; j_gene: TRBJ1-3; CDR3aa: CASSLVPPGQGISGNTIYF; CDR3nt: TGCGCCAGCAGCTTGGTCCCCCCGGGACAGGGGATCTCTGGAAACACCATATATTTT
v_gene: TRBV19; abundance: .; d_gene: TRBD2; j_gene: TRBJ2-1; CDR3aa: CASTPGLAGGGLNNEQFF; CDR3nt: TGTGCCAGTACCCCTGGACTAGCGGGGGGAGGTTTGAACAATGAGCAGTTCTTC
v_gene: TRBV11-3; abundance: once; d_gene: TRBD1; j_gene: TRBJ2-3; CDR3aa: CASSLFRDRGFQNTQYF; CDR3nt: TGTGCCAGCAGCCTATTCCGGGACAGGGGCTTTCAAAATACGCAGTATTTT
v_gene: TRBV7-8; abundance: .; d_gene: TRBD1; j_gene: TRBJ2-3; CDR3aa: CASSRNTIQGAGTDTQYF; CDR3nt: TGTGCCAGCAGCCGAAACACTATACAGGGGGCCGGAACAGATACGCAGTATTTT
v_gene: TRBV5-1; abundance: once; d_gene: TRBD1; j_gene: TRBJ1-1; CDR3aa: CASSMEGQAGTEAFF; CDR3nt: TGCGCCAGCAGCATGGAGGGACAGGCGGGGACTGAAGCTTTCTTT
v_gene: TRBV6-5; abundance: .; d_gene: TRBD2; j_gene: TRBJ2-1; CDR3aa: CASRRLAGAYNEQFF; CDR3nt: TGTGCCAGCAGACGACTAGCGGGGGCCTACAATGAGCAGTTCTTC
v_gene: TRBV7-9; abundance: .; d_gene: TRBD2; j_gene: TRBJ2-3; CDR3aa: CASSPPGLAGDTQYF; CDR3nt: TGTGCCAGCAGCCCCCCGGGACTAGCAGGCGATACGCAGTATTTT
v_gene: TRBV25-1; abundance: .; d_gene: .; j_gene: TRBJ1-1; CDR3aa: CASSHPSGTSNTEAFF; CDR3nt: TGTGCCAGCAGCCACCCCTCCGGGACCTCGAACACTGAAGCTTTCTTT
v_gene: TRBV12-3/TRBV12-4; abundance: .; d_gene: TRBD1; j_gene: TRBJ2-2; CDR3aa: CASRDRATGELFF; CDR3nt: TGTGCCAGCAGGGACAGGGCCACCGGGGAGCTGTTTTTT
v_gene: TRBV18; abundance: .; d_gene: .; j_gene: TRBJ1-2; CDR3aa: CASSPGAGNYGYTF; CDR3nt: TGTGCCAGCTCACCAGGGGCGGGAAACTATGGCTACACCTTC
v_gene: TRBV7-2; abundance: .; d_gene: .; j_gene: TRBJ1-5; CDR3aa: CASSLSYDQPQHF; CDR3nt: TGTGCCAGCAGCTTAAGCTATGACCAGCCCCAGCATTTT
v_gene: TRBV7-6; abundance: .; d_gene: TRBD1; j_gene: TRBJ2-7; CDR3aa: CASSLGTGSYEQYF; CDR3nt: TGTGCCAGCAGCTTAGGGACAGGATCCTACGAGCAGTACTTC
v_gene: TRBV3-1/TRBV3-2; abundance: .; d_gene: .; j_gene: TRBJ2-3; CDR3aa: CASSHQGTDTQYF; CDR3nt: TGTGCCAGCAGCCACCAGGGCACAGATACGCAGTATTTT
v_gene: TRBV7-9; abundance: .; d_gene: .; j_gene: TRBJ1-1; CDR3aa: CASRQRPGTSHTEAFF; CDR3nt: TGTGCCAGCAGGCAACGTCCGGGGACTTCGCACACTGAAGCTTTCTTT
v_gene: TRBV5-4; abundance: .; d_gene: .; j_gene: TRBJ1-3; CDR3aa: CASSAGPVISGNTIYF; CDR3nt: TGTGCCAGCAGCGCCGGGCCGGTGATCTCTGGAAACACCATATATTTT
v_gene: TRBV27; abundance: once; d_gene: .; j_gene: TRBJ1-1; CDR3aa: CASSSLLRLNTEAFF; CDR3nt: TGTGCCAGCAGTTCCCTTCTAAGGCTGAACACTGAAGCTTTCTTT
v_gene: TRBV11-2; abundance: once; d_gene: .; j_gene: TRBJ1-1; CDR3aa: CASSWFVIRGVKNTEAFF; CDR3nt: TGTGCCAGCAGCTGGTTTGTTATCAGGGGCGTGAAGAACACTGAAGCTTTCTTT
v_gene: TRBV4-1; abundance: .; d_gene: .; j_gene: TRBJ1-5; CDR3aa: CASSQVAGFSNQPQHF; CDR3nt: TGCGCCAGCAGCCAAGTAGCCGGGTTTAGCAATCAGCCCCAGCATTTT
v_gene: TRBV28; abundance: once; d_gene: TRBD1; j_gene: TRBJ1-1; CDR3aa: CASSSTRGAFF; CDR3nt: TGTGCCAGCAGCTCCACCAGGGGGGCTTTCTTT
v_gene: TRBV6-5; abundance: .; d_gene: .; j_gene: TRBJ1-1; CDR3aa: CASSRGGTEAFF; CDR3nt: TGTGCCAGCAGTAGGGGAGGCACTGAAGCTTTCTTT
v_gene: TRBV19; abundance: .; d_gene: TRBD1; j_gene: TRBJ1-1; CDR3aa: CASPGTGGSEAFF; CDR3nt: TGTGCCAGTCCCGGGACAGGGGGTTCCGAAGCTTTCTTT
v_gene: TRBV9; abundance: .; d_gene: .; j_gene: TRBJ2-5; CDR3aa: CASSYRTEQETQYF; CDR3nt: TGTGCCAGCAGCTATAGGACAGAGCAAGAGACCCAGTACTTC
v_gene: TRBV28; abundance: .; d_gene: .; j_gene: TRBJ2-7; CDR3aa: CASWESPYEQYF; CDR3nt: TGTGCCAGCTGGGAGTCCCCCTACGAGCAGTACTTC
v_gene: TRBV18; abundance: .; d_gene: .; j_gene: TRBJ2-1; CDR3aa: CASSLAFRRGNEQFF; CDR3nt: TGTGCCAGCTCCCTTGCCTTCCGCCGGGGCAATGAGCAGTTCTTC
v_gene: TRBV7-3; abundance: .; d_gene: .; j_gene: TRBJ1-3; CDR3aa: CASSLGAGNTIYF; CDR3nt: TGTGCCAGCAGCTTAGGGGCTGGAAACACCATATATTTT
v_gene: TRBV20-1; abundance: .; d_gene: .; j_gene: TRBJ1-2; CDR3aa: CSASDYGYTF; CDR3nt: TGCAGTGCTAGTGACTATGGCTACACCTTC
v_gene: TRBV6-5; abundance: .; d_gene: TRBD1; j_gene: TRBJ2-2; CDR3aa: CASRPGQANTGELFF; CDR3nt: TGTGCCAGCAGGCCGGGACAGGCGAACACCGGGGAGCTGTTTTTT
v_gene: TRBV2; abundance: .; d_gene: .; j_gene: TRBJ2-5; CDR3aa: CASSGDSRSTQYF; CDR3nt: TGTGCCAGCAGTGGCGATAGCAGATCGACCCAGTACTTC
v_gene: TRBV29-1; abundance: .; d_gene: TRBD1; j_gene: TRBJ1-2; CDR3aa: CSVPGQGAFTF; CDR3nt: TGCAGCGTGCCGGGACAGGGGGCATTCACCTTC
v_gene: TRBV7-9; abundance: .; d_gene: .; j_gene: TRBJ2-7; CDR3aa: CASSPRVGPGFAEQYF; CDR3nt: TGTGCCAGCAGCCCTCGGGTGGGGCCAGGATTTGCCGAGCAGTACTTC
v_gene: TRBV6-2/TRBV6-3; abundance: .; d_gene: .; j_gene: TRBJ2-7; CDR3aa: CASSYSSEQYF; CDR3nt: TGTGCCAGCAGTTACTCGAGCGAGCAGTACTTC
v_gene: TRBV5-8; abundance: .; d_gene: .; j_gene: TRBJ1-6; CDR3aa: CASSLEPNSPLHF; CDR3nt: TGTGCCAGCAGCTTAGAGCCTAATTCACCCCTCCACTTT
v_gene: TRBV21-1; abundance: .; d_gene: .; j_gene: TRBJ2-3; CDR3aa: CASSNKGTDTQYF; CDR3nt: TGTGCCAGCAGCAATAAAGGCACAGATACGCAGTATTTT
v_gene: TRBV29-1; abundance: .; d_gene: TRBD1; j_gene: TRBJ1-1; CDR3aa: CSVGRDSGEAFF; CDR3nt: TGCAGCGTTGGGCGGGACAGCGGTGAAGCTTTCTTT
v_gene: TRBV3-1/TRBV3-2; abundance: .; d_gene: .; j_gene: TRBJ1-5; CDR3aa: CASSPRMGNQPQHF; CDR3nt: TGTGCCAGCAGCCCTCGTATGGGCAATCAGCCCCAGCATTTT
v_gene: TRBV5-6; abundance: .; d_gene: TRBD2; j_gene: TRBJ2-7; CDR3aa: CASSTGLAGDTYEQYF; CDR3nt: TGTGCCAGCAGCACCGGACTAGCGGGAGATACCTACGAGCAGTACTTC
v_gene: TRBV6-5; abundance: .; d_gene: .; j_gene: TRBJ2-7; CDR3aa: CASSLFYEQYF; CDR3nt: TGTGCCAGCAGCCTCTTCTACGAGCAGTACTTC
v_gene: TRBV28; abundance: .; d_gene: TRBD1; j_gene: TRBJ2-7; CDR3aa: CASQMPSGGWEEQYF; CDR3nt: TGTGCCAGTCAAATGCCGTCAGGGGGCTGGGAAGAGCAGTACTTC
v_gene: TRBV24-1; abundance: .; d_gene: TRBD1; j_gene: TRBJ2-1; CDR3aa: CATSAAGQGAGNEQFF; CDR3nt: TGTGCCACCAGTGCCGCGGGACAGGGGGCTGGGAATGAGCAGTTCTTC